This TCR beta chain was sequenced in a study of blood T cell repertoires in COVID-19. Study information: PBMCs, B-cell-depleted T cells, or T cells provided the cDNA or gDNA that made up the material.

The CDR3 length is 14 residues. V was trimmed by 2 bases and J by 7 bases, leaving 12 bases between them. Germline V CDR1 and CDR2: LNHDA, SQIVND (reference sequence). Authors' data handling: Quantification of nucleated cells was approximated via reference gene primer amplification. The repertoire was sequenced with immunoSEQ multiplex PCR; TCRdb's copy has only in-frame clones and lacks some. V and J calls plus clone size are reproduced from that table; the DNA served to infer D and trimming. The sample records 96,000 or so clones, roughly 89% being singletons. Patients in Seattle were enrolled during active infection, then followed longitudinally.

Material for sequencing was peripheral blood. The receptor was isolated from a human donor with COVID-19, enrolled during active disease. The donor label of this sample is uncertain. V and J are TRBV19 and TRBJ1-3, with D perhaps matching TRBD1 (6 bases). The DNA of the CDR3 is TGTGCCAGTAGTATAACCGAAACAGGGAACACCATATATTTT. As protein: CASSITETGNTIYF. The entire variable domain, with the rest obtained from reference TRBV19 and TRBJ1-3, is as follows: DGGITQSPKYLFRKEGQNVTLSCEQNLNHDAMYWYRQDPGQGLRLIYYSQIVNDFQKGDIAEGYSVSREKKESFPLTVTSAQKNPTAFYLCASSITETGNTIYFGEGSWLTVV.